These 10 T cell receptor beta chains originate from one sample sequenced in a study of shared clonotypes between healthy human individuals (dated by TCRdb to 2020 to 2021). The receptor library was made with the immunoSEQ multiplex PCR assay. The source is immuneACCESS, and TCRdb retained only in-frame sequences with V and J called. Part of the clones is not carried over; for the studies checked, unresolved V genes explain less than half of this, and the remainder is unexplained. This sample comprises some 500,000 clones, roughly three quarters of them detected only once. Of the sample, 12% is held by the ten largest clones. The source material was PBMCs. Every receptor here comes from a woman in her thirties or forties in good health. Some clones in this sample may be carry-over from other donors' samples.

The J gene is TRBJ2-5, the V gene TRBV15; D is perhaps TRBD2 (6 bases). The germline V gene has CDR1 LNHNV and CDR2 YYDKDF (reference sequence). The CDR3 contains 12 residues. V lost 1 base, J lost 9 bases, and 9 bases lay in between. The CDR3 sequence: CATSRVAGPQYF. The DNA for the CDR3 is TGTGCCACCAGCAGAGTTGCGGGGCCCCAGTACTTC.

This clone appeared a few times. The V call is TRBV5-1, the J call TRBJ2-3; TRBD2 aligns across 9 bases. Germline values: CDR1 SGHRS, CDR2 YFSETQ. V lost 7 bases to trimming and J lost 1 base; unmatched junction nucleotides: 10. The CDR3 length is 16 residues. CDR3 loop: CASSSGLAAGTDTQYF. The CDR3 nucleotides read TGCGCCAGCTCCTCGGGACTAGCAGCAGGCACAGATACGCAGTATTTT.

The chain carries TRBV9 and TRBJ2-7, with a tentative D call TRBD2 (6 bases). The CDR3 is made up of 15 amino acids. Germline CDR1 and CDR2: SGDLS and YYNGEE. V was pared by 4 bases and J by 0 bases, with 14 bases between. The CDR3 reads CASSRGTSSSYEQYF. For the CDR3, the DNA is TGTGCCAGCAGCAGAGGGACTTCTAGCTCCTACGAGCAGTACTTC. Using reference TRBV9 and TRBJ2-7 for the parts outside the CDR3, the full variable domain is DSGVTQTPKHLITATGQRVTLRCSPRSGDLSVYWYQQSLDQGLQFLIQYYNGEERAKGNILERFSAQQFPDLHSELNLSSLELGDSALYFCASSRGTSSSYEQYFGPGTRLTVT.

This clone was counted many times. The V and J genes are TRBV28 and TRBJ2-5, with TRBD2 identical over 10 bases. The tail of the sequence fits TRBJ2-7 better, so the J call may be wrong. Looked up from germline, CDR1 is MDHEN and CDR2 is SYDVKM. The CDR3 is 15 residues long. The CDR3 spells CASSLSPSGSYEQYF. The CDR3 coding sequence is TGTGCCAGCAGTTTAAGTCCTAGCGGGAGCTACGAGCAGTACTTC.

V and J are TRBV7-3 and TRBJ2-1; 12 nucleotides line up with TRBD2. V shed 4 bases and J 5 bases; nucleotides not matched to a gene: 6. The germline V gene has CDR1 SGHTA and CDR2 FQGTGA. This CDR3 spans 16 amino acids. CDR3 loop: CASSSPGLAGHNEQFF. As DNA, the CDR3 is TGTGCCAGCAGCTCACCGGGACTAGCGGGCCACAATGAGCAGTTCTTC.

This chain links TRBV7-9 with TRBJ2-7; possibly TRBD2 for D (5 bases). V was shortened by 2 bases and J by 4 bases, with 12 bases between the two germline ends. The V gene's germline CDR1 is SEHNR and CDR2 FQNEAQ (reference sequence). The CDR3 is 14 amino acids. CDR3 loop: CASSLSGSSYEQYF. CDR3 coding DNA: TGTGCCAGCAGCTTAAGCGGTTCGTCTTACGAGCAGTACTTC.

The CDR3 coding sequence is TGTGCCACCAGCAGAGAGGCGGGTTATAGCAATCAGCCCCAGCATTTT. This encodes CATSREAGYSNQPQHF. The V gene is TRBV15, the J gene TRBJ1-5; unclear D gene. The CDR3 runs to 16 residues. From germline, CDR1 is LNHNV and CDR2 YYDKDF (reference sequence). Trimming pared 0 bases from V and 0 bases from J, leaving 9 bases between.

This clone came up a few times. It may be a read error: a sequence one base away is much more abundant. The rearrangement links TRBV18 to TRBJ2-5; 7 nucleotides agree with TRBD1. With V trimmed by 3 bases and J by 7 bases, 11 bases remained unmatched. The CDR3 has 15 residues. Per germline, CDR1 KGHSH and CDR2 LQKENI. The CDR3 region has the DNA TGTGCCAGCTCACCGTCCGGGACAGCTAAAGGGACCCAGTACTTC. Translated: CASSPSGTAKGTQYF.

The J gene is TRBJ2-5, the V gene TRBV7-9; 9 positions agree with TRBD2. Germline V CDR1 and CDR2: SEHNR, FQNEAQ (reference sequence). CDR3 length: 13 residues. J gave up 4 bases and V 5 bases, and 2 bases lay outside the gene matches. CDR3 bases: TGTGCCAGCAGCCCGGGACTAGCAGAGACCCAGTACTTC. Encoded protein: CASSPGLAETQYF. The variable domain in full, with the rest retrieved from reference TRBV7-9 and TRBJ2-5, is DTGVSQNPRHKITKRGQNVTFRCDPISEHNRLYWYRQTLGQGPEFLTYFQNEAQLEKSRLLSDRFSAERPKGSFSTLEIQRTEQGDSAMYLCASSPGLAETQYFGPGTRLLVL.

On this clone itself: It differs at one base from a far larger clone, so likely a read error. The V call is TRBV30, the J call TRBJ2-2; D possibly matches TRBD1 or TRBD2 (5 bases each). Germline V gene sequence: CDR1 GTSNPN, CDR2 SVGIG (reference sequence). This CDR3 region has 14 residues. The chain's CDR3 is CVWAGTAFSGELFF. The CDR3 DNA is TGTGTCTGGGCCGGGACCGCCTTCTCCGGGGAGCTGTTTTTT. Variable domain in full (rest from reference TRBV30 and TRBJ2-2): SQTIHQWPATLVQPVGSPLSLECTVEGTSNPNLYWYRQAAGRGLQLLFYSVGIGQISSEVPQNLSASRPQDRQFILSSKKLLLSDSGFYLCVWAGTAFSGELFFGEGSRLTVL.